Presented here are 20 T cell receptor beta chains from one specimen sequenced in a study of T cell responses to AZD1222 COVID-19 vaccine. The assay was immunoSEQ multiplex PCR, and TCRdb's table has in-frame clones only and misses some. This table holds about 120,000 clones, about 85% found once. The sample consisted of peripheral blood, taken on day 0 of AZD1222 vaccination. All receptors come from an adult in good health.

This sequence joins TRBV7-6 and TRBJ2-3; D not certain. Germline V gene data show CDR1 as SGHVS and CDR2 as FNYEAQ. The CDR3 loop spans 14 amino acids. The V end lost 2 bases, the J end lost 1 base, and 7 bases lay between the germline ends. The CDR3 nucleotides are TGTGCCAGCAGCTTATGGGCTGGCACAGATACGCAGTATTTT. Translating it yields CASSLWAGTDTQYF.

In its sample, this clone was seen once. The chain is built from TRBV7-8 and TRBJ1-6; tentative D call: TRBD1 (6 bases). CDR3 size: 14 residues. Deletions cut 6 bases from V and 9 bases from J, with 15 bases between. The germline V gene has CDR1 SGHVS and CDR2 FQNEAQ. The CDR3 spells CASRQAGDFSPLHF. CDR3 sequence (DNA): TGTGCCAGCAGACAGGCAGGGGATTTTTCACCCCTCCACTTT.

The chain combines TRBV28 with TRBJ2-7, with 12 bases that match TRBD1. Germline trimming cut 3 bases from V and 6 bases from J; bases unmatched to any gene: 6. Germline lookup yields CDR1 MDHEN and CDR2 SYDVKM. CDR3 length: 15 amino acids. The CDR3 nucleotides are TGTGCCAGCAGTTTGGTGGGACAGGGGGCTGTCGAGCAGTACTTC. Translated, it gives CASSLVGQGAVEQYF. Drawing the rest from reference TRBV28 and TRBJ2-7, the complete variable domain is DVKVTQSSRYLVKRTGEKVFLECVQDMDHENMFWYRQDPGLGLRLIYFSYDVKMKEKGDIPEGYSVSREKKERFSLILESASTNQTSMYLCASSLVGQGAVEQYFGPGTRLTVT.

The chain couples TRBV19 to TRBJ2-2; possible D gene TRBD1, 6 bases. V was cut by 7 bases and J by 4 bases, with 10 bases left in between. This CDR3 has 13 amino acids. The V gene's germline CDR1 is LNHDA and CDR2 SQIVND (reference sequence). The CDR3 is CASTTGITGELFF. CDR3 nucleotides: TGTGCCAGTACAACAGGGATCACCGGGGAGCTGTTTTTT.

The V and J genes are TRBV28 and TRBJ2-2; D uncertain. The length of the CDR3 is 14 residues. Trimming left V 7 bases short and J 1 base short, with 10 bases between. Germline CDR1 MDHEN, CDR2 SYDVKM. This CDR3 is CASIGRQNTGELFF. As DNA, the CDR3 is TGTGCCAGCATCGGGCGTCAGAACACCGGGGAGCTGTTTTTT. The full variable domain, its missing parts supplied by reference TRBV28 and TRBJ2-2, is DVKVTQSSRYLVKRTGEKVFLECVQDMDHENMFWYRQDPGLGLRLIYFSYDVKMKEKGDIPEGYSVSREKKERFSLILESASTNQTSMYLCASIGRQNTGELFFGEGSRLTVL.

This rearrangement joins TRBV19 to TRBJ1-1; unclear D gene. CDR3 size: 15 residues. Looked up from germline, CDR1 is LNHDA and CDR2 is SQIVND (reference sequence). The ends were cut back, 7 bases at V and 0 bases at J, with 15 bases in the middle. CDR3: CASTPLGEVNTEAFF. In nucleotides, the CDR3 is TGTGCCAGTACCCCCCTTGGGGAGGTGAACACTGAAGCTTTCTTT.

The gene calls are TRBV6-5 and TRBJ1-2, with unresolved D. Germline V gives CDR1 MNHEY, CDR2 SVGAGI. This CDR3 region has 11 residues. V was pared by 7 bases and J by 1 base, with 4 bases between. As DNA, the CDR3 is TGTGCCAGCAACTTTAACTATGGCTACACCTTC. This codes for CASNFNYGYTF.

The rearrangement links TRBV5-6 to TRBJ2-7; D gene unclear. The V end lost 1 base, the J end lost 4 bases, and 3 bases lay between the germline ends. CDR3 length: 11 residues. The germline V gene encodes CDR1 SGHDT and CDR2 YYEEEE. The CDR3 sequence is CASSLRYEQYF. CDR3 nucleotides: TGTGCCAGCAGCTTGAGGTACGAGCAGTACTTC.

DNA of the CDR3: TGTGCCAGTAGTAAAAACAGGGGTGACGGGGAGCTGTTTTTT. It yields the protein CASSKNRGDGELFF. The genes are TRBV19 and TRBJ2-2, with 7 bases aligning to TRBD1. Trimming took 4 bases from V and 7 from J; bases not matched to a gene: 6. Germline CDR1 reads LNHDA; CDR2 reads SQIVND (reference sequence). The CDR3 sequence is 14 residues long.

V gene TRBV6-1 combines with J gene TRBJ2-7, with D tentatively TRBD1 (6 bases). Trimming stripped 2 bases from V and 6 bases from J, with 17 bases between. The length of the CDR3 is 15 residues. Per germline, CDR1 MNHNS and CDR2 SASEGT. CDR3 DNA: TGTGCCAGCAGTGAATGGGGTACAGGGTGGTCCGAGCAGTACTTC. It yields the protein CASSEWGTGWSEQYF.

The rearrangement links TRBV28 to TRBJ1-2; 7 nucleotides match TRBD1. The CDR3 extends over 15 amino acids. Looked up from germline, CDR1 is MDHEN and CDR2 is SYDVKM. Trimming at V came to 2 bases and at J to 1 base, leaving 4 bases not matched to a gene. The chain's CDR3 is CASSLAGGVNYGYTF. CDR3 coding DNA: TGTGCCAGCAGTTTAGCAGGGGGGGTTAACTATGGCTACACCTTC.

J is TRBJ1-2 and V is TRBV6-5; tentative D call: TRBD1 (6 bases). The V end was cut by 6 bases, the J end by 5 bases, with 19 bases between. Germline-derived CDR1 and CDR2 are MNHEY and SVGAGI. CDR3 length: 15 residues. CDR3 region: CASSPRQDSPYGYTF. The CDR3 DNA sequence: TGTGCCAGCAGCCCGAGACAGGATTCACCTTATGGCTACACCTTC.

This clone was detected a few times. V gene TRBV10-3 combines with J gene TRBJ1-5; no reliable D call. This CDR3 is built from 14 residues. In germline, CDR1 is ENHRY, CDR2 SYGVKD. The ends were cut back, 11 bases at V and 6 bases at J, with 20 bases in the middle. The CDR3 is CAAGVPIAGQPQHF. In DNA, the CDR3 is TGTGCCGCCGGGGTCCCTATAGCGGGTCAGCCCCAGCATTTT.

The genes are TRBV3-1 (or the pseudogene TRBV3-2) and TRBJ2-7, with a possible D match to TRBD1 (6 bases). The ends were cut back, 3 bases at V and 3 bases at J, with 12 bases in the middle. Per the germline V gene, CDR1 is LGHDT and CDR2 is YNNKEL (reference sequence). This CDR3 is 14 amino acids long. The CDR3 here is CASSHWTAHYEQYF. The CDR3 nucleotides are TGTGCCAGCAGCCACTGGACAGCCCACTACGAGCAGTACTTC.

V usage is TRBV5-4 and J usage is TRBJ1-6, with D hard to call. The CDR3 totals 15 residues. Trimming removed 3 bases at V and 5 bases at J, with 12 bases between. In germline, CDR1 is SGHNT, CDR2 YYREEE (reference sequence). The CDR3 DNA sequence: TGTGCCAGCAGCTCTGACAAAGCAAATAATTCACCCCTCCACTTT. Translation gives CASSSDKANNSPLHF.

The chain uses TRBV9 and TRBJ1-3; D remains unclear. The ends were cut back, 4 bases at V and 0 bases at J, with 11 bases in the middle. The CDR3 runs 15 residues. Per the germline V gene, CDR1 is SGDLS and CDR2 is YYNGEE. The DNA of the CDR3 is TGTGCCAGCAGCTTAGGCGCTAACTCTGGAAACACCATATATTTT. Its translation: CASSLGANSGNTIYF. Full variable domain (outside the CDR3, taken from reference TRBV9 and TRBJ1-3): DSGVTQTPKHLITATGQRVTLRCSPRSGDLSVYWYQQSLDQGLQFLIQYYNGEERAKGNILERFSAQQFPDLHSELNLSSLELGDSALYFCASSLGANSGNTIYFGEGSWLTVV.

Comments on this clone: Because the CDR3's place on the DNA is in doubt, the DNA is left out and the CDR3 is given as listed by TCRdb. The chain links TRBV19 to TRBJ2-1; the table names TRBD2, a call not compared with the DNA. The CDR3 is made up of 14 amino acids, end residues included. Germline V gene data show CDR1 as LNHDA and CDR2 as SQIVND (reference sequence). CDR3 amino acids: CASSFGGGAPKEFF.

This chain links TRBV5-4 with TRBJ2-3; 9 positions match TRBD2. The junction had 17 bases not matched to a gene; V was cut back by 5 bases and J by 1 base. The CDR3 runs 19 residues. Germline V gene lookup returns CDR1 SGHNT and CDR2 YYREEE (reference sequence). For the CDR3, the DNA is TGTGCCAGCAGTACGGGGCCCAGCGGCGGGGGGGCGGGCACAGATACGCAGTATTTT. This codes for CASSTGPSGGGAGTDTQYF.

The chain has TRBV6-2 or TRBV6-3 and TRBJ1-4; D is undetermined. This CDR3 has 11 amino acids. V dropped 2 bases and J dropped 11 bases, with 6 bases sitting between them. CDR1 is MNHEY and CDR2 is SVGEGT in the germline V gene. CDR3 sequence: CASSYGSKLFF. CDR3 nucleotide sequence: TGTGCCAGCAGTTACGGTTCTAAACTGTTTTTT.

The DNA for the CDR3 is TGTGCCAGCTCACCCCCCGGCAGGCTGGGGGACTACGAGCAGTACTTC. This translates into CASSPPGRLGDYEQYF. This chain links TRBV18 with TRBJ2-7; D tentatively reads TRBD1 or TRBD2 (5 bases each). V lost 3 bases, J lost 3 bases, and 18 bases lay in between. The V gene's germline CDR1 is KGHSH and CDR2 LQKENI. This CDR3 region has 16 residues.